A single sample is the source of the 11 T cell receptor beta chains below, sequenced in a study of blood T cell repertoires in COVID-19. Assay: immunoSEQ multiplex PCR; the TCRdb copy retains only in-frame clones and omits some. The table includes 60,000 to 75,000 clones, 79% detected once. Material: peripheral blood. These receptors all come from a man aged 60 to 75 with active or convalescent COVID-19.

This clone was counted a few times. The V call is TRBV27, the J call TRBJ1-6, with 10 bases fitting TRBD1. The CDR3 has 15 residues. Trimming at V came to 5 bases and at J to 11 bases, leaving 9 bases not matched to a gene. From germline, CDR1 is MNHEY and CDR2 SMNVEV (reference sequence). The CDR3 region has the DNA TGTGCCAGCAGTAGAGGAGGGACAGGGGTTGCACCCCTCCACTTT. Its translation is CASSRGGTGVAPLHF.

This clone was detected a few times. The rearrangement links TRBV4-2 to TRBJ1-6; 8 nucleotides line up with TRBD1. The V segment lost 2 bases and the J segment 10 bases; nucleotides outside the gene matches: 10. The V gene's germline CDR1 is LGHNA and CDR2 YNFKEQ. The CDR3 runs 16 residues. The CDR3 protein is CASSQLWTGMRSPLHF. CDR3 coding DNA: TGTGCCAGCAGCCAACTCTGGACAGGGATGCGATCACCCCTCCACTTT.

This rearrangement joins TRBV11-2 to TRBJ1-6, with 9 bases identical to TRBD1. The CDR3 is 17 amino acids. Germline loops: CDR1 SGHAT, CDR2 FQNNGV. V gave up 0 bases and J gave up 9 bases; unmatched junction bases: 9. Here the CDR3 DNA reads TGTGCCAGCAGCTTAGATGTGGGACAGGGTTTATTTTCACCCCTCCACTTT. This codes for CASSLDVGQGLFSPLHF.

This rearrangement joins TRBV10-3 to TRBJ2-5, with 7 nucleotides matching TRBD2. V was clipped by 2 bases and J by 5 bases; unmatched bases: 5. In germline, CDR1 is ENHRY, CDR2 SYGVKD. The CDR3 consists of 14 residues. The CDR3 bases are TGTGCCATCAGTGAGCCGACTAGCTGGGAGACCCAGTACTTC. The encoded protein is CAISEPTSWETQYF.

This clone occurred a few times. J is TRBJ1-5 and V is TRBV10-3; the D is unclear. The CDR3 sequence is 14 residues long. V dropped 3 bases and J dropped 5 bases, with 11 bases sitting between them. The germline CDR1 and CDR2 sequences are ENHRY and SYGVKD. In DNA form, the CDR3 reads TGTGCCATCAGTGACAGCGGCGGGGATCAGCCCCAGCATTTT. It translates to CAISDSGGDQPQHF.

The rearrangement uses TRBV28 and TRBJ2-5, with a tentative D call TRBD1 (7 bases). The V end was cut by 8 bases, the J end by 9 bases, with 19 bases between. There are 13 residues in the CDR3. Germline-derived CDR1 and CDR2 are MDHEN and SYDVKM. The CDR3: CASRGTATMAQYF. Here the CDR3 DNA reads TGTGCCAGCCGGGGGACAGCGACTATGGCCCAGTACTTC.

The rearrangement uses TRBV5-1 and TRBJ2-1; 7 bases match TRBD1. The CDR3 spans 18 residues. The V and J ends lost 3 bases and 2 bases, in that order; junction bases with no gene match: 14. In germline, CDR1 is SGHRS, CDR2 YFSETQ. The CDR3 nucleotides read TGCGCCAGCAGCTGGGCACAGGGGCCGGGACGTACCTACAATGAGCAGTTCTTC. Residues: CASSWAQGPGRTYNEQFF.

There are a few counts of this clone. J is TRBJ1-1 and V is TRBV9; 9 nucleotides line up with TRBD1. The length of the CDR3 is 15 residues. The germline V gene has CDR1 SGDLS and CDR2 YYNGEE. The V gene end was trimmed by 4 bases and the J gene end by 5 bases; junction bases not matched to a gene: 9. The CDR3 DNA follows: TGTGCCAGCAGCACTTCCGGGACAGGGAGAACTGAAGCTTTCTTT. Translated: CASSTSGTGRTEAFF.

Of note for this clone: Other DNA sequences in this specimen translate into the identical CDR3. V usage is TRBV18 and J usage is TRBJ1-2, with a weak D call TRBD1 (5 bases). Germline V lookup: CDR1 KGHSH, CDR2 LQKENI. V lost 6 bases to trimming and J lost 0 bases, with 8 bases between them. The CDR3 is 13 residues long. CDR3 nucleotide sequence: TGTGCCAGCTCGGGGCAAGCTAACTATGGCTACACCTTC. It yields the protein CASSGQANYGYTF. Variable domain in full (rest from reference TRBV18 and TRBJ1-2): NAGVMQNPRHLVRRRGQEARLRCSPMKGHSHVYWYRQLPEEGLKFMVYLQKENIIDESGMPKERFSAEFPKEGPSILRIQQVVRGDSAAYFCASSGQANYGYTFGSGTRLTVV.

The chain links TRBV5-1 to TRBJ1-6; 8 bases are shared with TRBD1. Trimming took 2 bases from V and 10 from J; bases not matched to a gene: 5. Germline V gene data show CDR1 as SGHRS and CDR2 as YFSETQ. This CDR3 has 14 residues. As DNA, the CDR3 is TGCGCCAGCAGCTTCGACAGGGGAGGCTCACCCCTCCACTTT. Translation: CASSFDRGGSPLHF.

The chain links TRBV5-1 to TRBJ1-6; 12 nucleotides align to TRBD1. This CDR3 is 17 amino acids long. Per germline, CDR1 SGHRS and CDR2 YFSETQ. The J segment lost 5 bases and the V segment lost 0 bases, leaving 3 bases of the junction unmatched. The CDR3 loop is CASSLARDRGHNSPLHF. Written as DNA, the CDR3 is TGCGCCAGCAGCTTGGCCAGGGACAGGGGGCATAATTCACCCCTCCACTTT.